Presented here are 29 T cell receptor beta chains from one specimen sequenced in a study of blood T cell repertoires in COVID-19. Data came from immunoSEQ multiplex PCR; TCRdb stores just in-frame clones and leaves some out. The sample gives roughly 250,000 clones, about four fifths of which show up once; around 9.6% is in the top ten. The sample consisted of peripheral blood. The receptors were gathered from an elderly woman with acute or convalescent COVID-19.

This clone was counted a single time. V is TRBV21-1 and J is TRBJ2-7; the table assigns TRBD2, which was not confirmed against the DNA. TRBV21-1 is tagged as a pseudogene. The CDR3 runs 19 residues. CDR3 region: CASSQGGLAGPESSYEQYF. The CDR3, as DNA: TGTGCCAGCAGCCAAGGGGGACTAGCGGGTCCTGAGAGCTCCTACGAGCAGTACTTC.

This chain uses TRBV28 with TRBJ2-7; 7 bases agree with TRBD1. This CDR3 is built from 14 residues. In germline, CDR1 is MDHEN, CDR2 SYDVKM. V shed 6 bases, J shed 3 bases, and the junction held 8 bases outside the gene matches. The CDR3 DNA follows: TGTGCCAGCAGGCCGCAGGGGGTGAGCTACGAGCAGTACTTC. Amino acids: CASRPQGVSYEQYF.

The V and J genes are TRBV12-3 or TRBV12-4 and TRBJ2-1; weak D call: TRBD1 (6 bases). With 6 bases removed from V and 6 bases from J, the gap between germline ends came to 9 bases. This CDR3 comprises 12 residues. Here the CDR3 reads CASRWDINEQFF. As DNA, the CDR3 is TGTGCCAGCAGATGGGACATCAATGAGCAGTTCTTC.

V usage is TRBV28 and J usage is TRBJ1-1; a weak D match, TRBD1 (5 bases). V lost 2 bases and J 8 bases, leaving 15 bases between the germline ends. The CDR3 sequence is 14 residues long. Germline-derived CDR1 and CDR2 are MDHEN and SYDVKM. The CDR3 sequence: CASSLPSGVREAFF. The CDR3 DNA reads as TGTGCCAGCAGTTTACCCTCGGGGGTCCGGGAAGCTTTCTTT.

This clone was seen once. This chain uses TRBV7-8 with TRBJ1-6; TRBD1 aligns across 12 bases. The CDR3 consists of 16 residues. With V trimmed by 4 bases and J by 9 bases, 7 bases remained unmatched. In germline, CDR1 is SGHVS, CDR2 FQNEAQ. The CDR3 DNA follows: TGTGCCAGCAGCTCACCTGGGGGACAGGGGGCTTCACCCCTCCACTTT. It specifies CASSSPGGQGASPLHF.

V gene TRBV7-9 combines with J gene TRBJ1-3; D possibly corresponds to TRBD1 (6 bases). CDR3 length equals 14 residues. With 11 bases removed from V and 4 bases from J, the gap between germline ends came to 18 bases. The germline CDR1 and CDR2 sequences are SEHNR and FQNEAQ (reference sequence). The CDR3 DNA reads TGTGCCGCCCGGGCGGGGGCGACAGGAAACACCATATATTTT. Encoded protein: CAARAGATGNTIYF.

V gene TRBV2 combines with J gene TRBJ1-2, with D perhaps TRBD1 (6 bases). The length of the CDR3 is 16 residues. Trimming removed 6 bases from V and 2 bases from J, with 19 bases in between. Germline CDR1 and CDR2: SNHLY and FYNNEI. The CDR3 spells CASSPKGRQGNYGYTF. The CDR3 DNA reads as TGTGCCAGCAGCCCCAAGGGACGCCAGGGGAACTATGGCTACACCTTC.

The chain uses TRBV4-1 and TRBJ1-5, with TRBD1 matching 10 bases. The V gene end was trimmed by 3 bases and the J gene end by 6 bases; junction bases not matched to a gene: 5. The germline V gene encodes CDR1 MGHRA and CDR2 YSYEKL. The CDR3 covers 15 residues. CDR3 residues: CASSQGTGARQPQHF. The CDR3 DNA sequence: TGCGCCAGCAGCCAGGGGACAGGGGCCCGTCAGCCCCAGCATTTT.

Worth noting for this clone: In the same sample, other DNA sequences code for this CDR3. The gene calls are TRBV5-6 and TRBJ1-5, with D perhaps matching TRBD1 (6 bases). Germline assignment: CDR1 SGHDT and CDR2 YYEEEE. This CDR3 is built from 13 residues. Deletions cut 1 base from V and 4 bases from J, with 6 bases between. CDR3: CASSLQGNQPQHF. The CDR3 nucleotides are TGTGCCAGCAGCTTGCAGGGGAATCAGCCCCAGCATTTT.

This clone is a singleton in its sample. The chain combines TRBV5-1 with TRBJ2-7; 11 nucleotides agree with TRBD2. V was pared by 0 bases and J by 4 bases, with 6 bases of the junction left unmatched. This CDR3 region has 16 residues. Germline CDR1 SGHRS, CDR2 YFSETQ. The CDR3 DNA reads TGCGCCAGCAGCTTGGGTGGTAGCGGGGGGGCTTACGAGCAGTACTTC. It codes for CASSLGGSGGAYEQYF. Together with reference TRBV5-1 and TRBJ2-7, the CDR3 gives the full variable domain: KAGVTQTPRYLIKTRGQQVTLSCSPISGHRSVSWYQQTPGQGLQFLFEYFSETQRNKGNFPGRFSGRQFSNSRSEMNVSTLELGDSALYLCASSLGGSGGAYEQYFGPGTRLTVT.

This clone has only one observation. The chain has TRBV5-1 and TRBJ2-7; no clear D gene. V was clipped by 0 bases and J by 4 bases, with 8 bases between them. The CDR3 contains 13 residues. The germline V gene encodes CDR1 SGHRS and CDR2 YFSETQ. The CDR3 DNA reads as TGCGCCAGCAGCTTGGTGAGCCTATACGAGCAGTACTTC. Protein: CASSLVSLYEQYF.

The count of this clone is one. The chain links TRBV20-1 to TRBJ1-1; D is unresolved. Germline V gene lookup returns CDR1 DFQATT and CDR2 SNEGSKA (reference sequence). V lost 5 bases to trimming and J lost 6 bases, with 10 bases between them. CDR3 length: 11 amino acids. Written as DNA, the CDR3 is TGCAGTGCTCACAATGTTCCTGAAGCTTTCTTT. Protein: CSAHNVPEAFF.

The chain recombines TRBV28 with TRBJ1-5; the D is unclear. Per germline, CDR1 MDHEN and CDR2 SYDVKM. Trimming stripped 2 bases from V and 7 bases from J, with 12 bases between. The CDR3 sequence is 14 residues long. Here the CDR3 DNA reads TGTGCCAGCAGTTTACCCCCACCAGGACAGCCCCAGCATTTT. Translation gives CASSLPPPGQPQHF.

The chain is built from TRBV6-1 and TRBJ1-5; possible D gene TRBD1, 5 bases. Germline loops: CDR1 MNHNS, CDR2 SASEGT. The V gene lost 2 bases and the J gene lost 6 bases, with 14 bases spanning the gap. The CDR3 sequence is 15 residues long. The CDR3 DNA reads as TGTGCCAGCAGTGAATCTAAGGGGTTCGGTCAGCCCCAGCATTTT. This translates into CASSESKGFGQPQHF.

In its sample, this clone was seen once. The chain is built from TRBV28 and TRBJ1-5; 8 bases line up with TRBD1. Per germline, CDR1 MDHEN and CDR2 SYDVKM. Trimming cost V 6 bases and J 7 bases; bases outside gene matches: 8. This CDR3 has 14 amino acids. This CDR3 is CASRTDRVGQPQHF. DNA of the CDR3: TGTGCCAGCAGAACGGACAGGGTGGGACAGCCCCAGCATTTT. Together with reference TRBV28 and TRBJ1-5, the CDR3 gives the full variable domain: DVKVTQSSRYLVKRTGEKVFLECVQDMDHENMFWYRQDPGLGLRLIYFSYDVKMKEKGDIPEGYSVSREKKERFSLILESASTNQTSMYLCASRTDRVGQPQHFGDGTRLSIL.

The chain employs TRBV27 and TRBJ1-5, with D maybe TRBD1 (5 bases). CDR3 size: 17 residues. V was clipped by 6 bases and J by 6 bases, with 24 bases between them. Looked up from germline, CDR1 is MNHEY and CDR2 is SMNVEV (reference sequence). The DNA of the CDR3 is TGTGCCAGCAGCCTAACTACCTCTGGGGCGGAAGGTCAGCCCCAGCATTTT. It encodes CASSLTTSGAEGQPQHF.

The chain carries TRBV29-1 and TRBJ1-2, with TRBD1 matching 7 bases. This CDR3 has 13 residues. Unmatched junction bases numbered 3, after V lost 3 bases and J lost 2 bases. Germline V gene data show CDR1 as SQVTM and CDR2 as ANQGSEA. In DNA, the CDR3 is TGCAGCGTTGAGGGGGACAGAAACTATGGCTACACCTTC. Translated, it gives CSVEGDRNYGYTF.

This clone was observed at least ten times. The chain joins TRBV12-3 or TRBV12-4 to TRBJ2-1; weak D call: TRBD2 (6 bases). V was shortened by 5 bases and J by 10 bases, with 12 bases between the two germline ends. The CDR3 extends over 12 amino acids. In DNA form, the CDR3 reads TGTGCCAGCAGTACAACTCGGGGGGAGCAGTTCTTC. Translation gives CASSTTRGEQFF.

The chain combines TRBV6-5 with TRBJ1-5; D gene ambiguous. In germline, CDR1 is MNHEY, CDR2 SVGAGI. The CDR3 totals 11 residues. V lost 8 bases and J 4 bases, leaving 6 bases between the germline ends. The CDR3: CASGRNQPQHF. CDR3 bases: TGTGCCAGCGGCCGAAATCAGCCCCAGCATTTT.

V and J are TRBV12-3 or TRBV12-4 and TRBJ1-1; a possible D gene is TRBD1 (6 bases). The CDR3 has 13 amino acids. Trimming shortened V by 6 bases and J by 6 bases, and 14 bases separated the two germline ends. The chain's CDR3 is CASRIQGSAEAFF. The CDR3 bases are TGTGCCAGCAGGATACAGGGTTCAGCTGAAGCTTTCTTT.

This chain links TRBV4-2 with TRBJ1-1; D gene uncertain. Trimming shortened V by 3 bases and J by 4 bases, and 21 bases separated the two germline ends. Germline CDR1 is LGHNA and CDR2 is YNFKEQ. The CDR3 extends over 17 amino acids. CDR3 bases: TGTGCCAGCAGCCAGGGTCTCCGATGGGGAGGCGGCACTGAAGCTTTCTTT. It is translated as CASSQGLRWGGGTEAFF.

This chain joins TRBV28 and TRBJ1-6, with a tentative D call TRBD1 (6 bases). This CDR3 spans 13 amino acids. Germline CDR1 MDHEN, CDR2 SYDVKM. V gave up 8 bases and J gave up 9 bases, with 14 bases separating them. The CDR3 nucleotides are TGTGCCAGCCGCAGGGGCCTCGGTTCACCCCTCCACTTT. Translated, it gives CASRRGLGSPLHF. The whole variable domain, remainder taken from reference TRBV28 and TRBJ1-6, is DVKVTQSSRYLVKRTGEKVFLECVQDMDHENMFWYRQDPGLGLRLIYFSYDVKMKEKGDIPEGYSVSREKKERFSLILESASTNQTSMYLCASRRGLGSPLHFGNGTRLTVT.

The chain combines TRBV7-2 with TRBJ2-6; D unresolved. Trimming took 3 bases from V and 0 from J, leaving 12 bases between them. Germline V gene data show CDR1 as SGHTA and CDR2 as FQGNSA. This CDR3 has 17 amino acids. CDR3 protein: CASSFVVGISGANVLTF. CDR3 in DNA: TGTGCCAGCAGCTTTGTTGTTGGCATCTCTGGGGCCAACGTCCTGACTTTC.

The chain couples TRBV3-1 (or the pseudogene TRBV3-2) to TRBJ1-3; no reliable D call. The germline V gene encodes CDR1 LGHDT and CDR2 YNNKEL (reference sequence). CDR3 length: 16 amino acids. V lost 0 bases to trimming and J lost 0 bases, with 9 bases between them. The CDR3 DNA is TGTGCCAGCAGCCAAGAATCCACGGGCTCTGGAAACACCATATATTTT. Translating it yields CASSQESTGSGNTIYF.

This clone was seen more than once but under ten times. This chain uses TRBV2 with TRBJ2-7; 10 bases map to TRBD2. CDR1 is SNHLY, CDR2 FYNNEI, per germline. This CDR3 region has 15 residues. J gave up 3 bases and V 1 base, and 3 bases lay outside the gene matches. CDR3: CASSEGIAGGYEQYF. CDR3 nucleotide sequence: TGTGCCAGCAGTGAAGGGATAGCGGGGGGCTACGAGCAGTACTTC.

CDR3 nucleotide sequence: TGTGCCAGCAATACAGGGGTCTGGGAGACCCAGTACTTC. As protein: CASNTGVWETQYF. The rearrangement joins TRBV21-1 to TRBJ2-5; the tabulated D call, TRBD1, remains unverified against the DNA. TRBV21-1 is recorded as a pseudogene. This CDR3 has 13 residues.

The genes are TRBV5-6 and TRBJ2-3, with D perhaps TRBD2 (7 bases). V shed 7 bases and J shed 4 bases, with 19 bases lying between them. The germline CDR1 and CDR2 sequences are SGHDT and YYEEEE. This CDR3 comprises 15 residues. For the CDR3, the DNA is TGTGCCAGCGGCCGGGGGGCCCAGGCGCCAGATACGCAGTATTTT. This encodes CASGRGAQAPDTQYF.

V gene TRBV11-2 combines with J gene TRBJ2-2; D is possibly TRBD1 (5 bases). The CDR3 covers 13 residues. The V gene lost 2 bases and the J gene lost 6 bases, with 7 bases spanning the gap. Germline lookup yields CDR1 SGHAT and CDR2 FQNNGV. The CDR3: CASSLIGAGELFF. Written as DNA, the CDR3 is TGTGCCAGCAGCTTAATAGGGGCCGGGGAGCTGTTTTTT.

The chain employs TRBV5-6 and TRBJ1-1; a weak D match, TRBD1 (6 bases). Germline V gives CDR1 SGHDT, CDR2 YYEEEE. The V end was cut by 1 base, the J end by 4 bases, with 20 bases between. The CDR3 loop spans 17 amino acids. CDR3 DNA sequence: TGTGCCAGCAGCTTGCCCGGGACACTCGAAGGTGGCACTGAAGCTTTCTTT. This translates into CASSLPGTLEGGTEAFF.